This T cell receptor (beta chain) was identified in a study of blood T cells in healthy people across ages. Points from the study as a whole: Naive and antigen-experienced cells were not separated, limiting conclusive comparison.

Through a sample-barcoded 5' primer and a J-beta primer mix, a second PCR was run for roughly 6 to 12 cycles. TCRdb independently ran MiXCR on the 5' RACE reads; one entry per CDR3 protein. This sample has more than 900,000 distinct CDR3 sequences, with 25% found just once. This CDR3 has 16 amino acids. The V gene's germline CDR1 is SGHDT and CDR2 YYEEEE. V was pared by 3 bases and J by 5 bases, with 10 bases of the junction left unmatched. Only a few counts were recorded for this clonotype. Its antigen is not identified. This sample was also put to use in a study of T cells of mothers and their children. As that report states: Nine systemically healthy Caucasian donors: three mothers, six children. Per mother, over 9 million TCR beta CDR3 reads were obtained; per child, a few million. Thymic selection molds TCR recombination products alike in related and unrelated pairs.

The V gene is TRBV5-6, the J gene TRBJ2-7; 11 bases agree with TRBD1. Sequenced material: blood. The receptor comes from a girl aged 2-10 years in good health. CDR3 residues: CASSSTHRTGGHEQYF. In nucleotides, the CDR3 is TGTGCCAGCAGCTCAACGCACCGGACAGGGGGCCACGAGCAGTACTTC. The full variable domain, completed using reference TRBV5-6 and TRBJ2-7, is DAGVTQSPTHLIKTRGQQVTLRCSPKSGHDTVSWYQQALGQGPQFIFQYYEEEERQRGNFPDRFSGHQFPNYSSELNVNALLLGDSALYLCASSSTHRTGGHEQYFGPGTRLTVT.